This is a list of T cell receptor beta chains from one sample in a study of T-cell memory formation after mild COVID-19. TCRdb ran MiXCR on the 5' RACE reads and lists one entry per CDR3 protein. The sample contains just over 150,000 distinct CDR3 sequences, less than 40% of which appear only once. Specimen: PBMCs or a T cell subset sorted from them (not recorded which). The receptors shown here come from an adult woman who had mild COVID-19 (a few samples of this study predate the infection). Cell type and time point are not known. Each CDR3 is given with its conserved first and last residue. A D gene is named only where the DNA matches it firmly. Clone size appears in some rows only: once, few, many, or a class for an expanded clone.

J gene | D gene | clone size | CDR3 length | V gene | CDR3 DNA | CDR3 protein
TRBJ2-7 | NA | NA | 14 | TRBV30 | TGTGCCTGGATGCCTCTGGTTACCTCCTACGAGCAGTACTTC | CAWMPLVTSYEQYF
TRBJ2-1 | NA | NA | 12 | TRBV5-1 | TGCGCCAGCAGCTTGGCAGGGGTTGAGCAGTTCTTC | CASSLAGVEQFF
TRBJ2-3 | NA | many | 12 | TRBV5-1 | TGCGCCAGCAGCTTGGATACAGATACGCAGTATTTT | CASSLDTDTQYF
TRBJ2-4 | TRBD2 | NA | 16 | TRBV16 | TGTGCCAGCAGCCAATCCGGCGGGAGGGCCGTAAACATTCAGTACTTC | CASSQSGGRAVNIQYF
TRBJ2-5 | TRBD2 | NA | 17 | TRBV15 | TGTGCCACCAGCAGAGATTTGGGACTAGCGGTTCGAGAGACCCAGTACTTC | CATSRDLGLAVRETQYF
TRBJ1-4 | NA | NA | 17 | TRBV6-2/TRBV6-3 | TGTGCCAGCAGACGATACCCAGACGGGGACCGCGGTGAAAAACTGTTTTTT | CASRRYPDGDRGEKLFF
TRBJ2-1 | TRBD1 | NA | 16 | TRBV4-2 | TGTGCCAGCAACCAAGCCTCAACAGGGGCCTACAATGAGCAGTTCTTC | CASNQASTGAYNEQFF
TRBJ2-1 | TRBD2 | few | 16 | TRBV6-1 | TGTGCCAGCAGTGAACGGGTCGGGACTAGTTACAATGAGCAGTTCTTC | CASSERVGTSYNEQFF
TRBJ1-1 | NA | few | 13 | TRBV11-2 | TGTGCCAGCAGCTTAGTTCGTAACCATGTAGCTTTCTTT | CASSLVRNHVAFF
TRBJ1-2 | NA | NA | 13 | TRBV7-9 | TGTGCCATCGGGGTGCATGTGGACTATGGCTACACCTTC | CAIGVHVDYGYTF
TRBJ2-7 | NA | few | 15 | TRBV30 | TGTGCCTGGAGTAGTAGGGGATGGTCTTCCTACGAGCAGTACTTC | CAWSSRGWSSYEQYF
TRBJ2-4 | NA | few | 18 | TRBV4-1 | TGCGCCAGCAGCCAAGCCGAAGGGGCATCGATCCAAAAGGGCATTCAGTACTTC | CASSQAEGASIQKGIQYF
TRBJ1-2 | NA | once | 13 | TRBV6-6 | TGTGCCAGCAGTTACGGGGCAGTCTATGGCTACACCTTC | CASSYGAVYGYTF
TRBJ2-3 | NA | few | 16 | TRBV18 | TGTGCCAGCTCACGTGAGACAGCAAACCCCACAGATACGCAGTATTTT | CASSRETANPTDTQYF
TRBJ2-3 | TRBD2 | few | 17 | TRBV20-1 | TGCAGTGCTAGAGCATACTCAGGGAGGGTGAACACAGATACGCAGTATTTT | CSARAYSGRVNTDTQYF
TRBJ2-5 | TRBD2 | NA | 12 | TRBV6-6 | TGTGCCAGCGGACTAGCGGAAGAGACCCAGTACTTC | CASGLAEETQYF
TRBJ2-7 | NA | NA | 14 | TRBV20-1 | TGCAGTGCTAGAGAAACGGGGGGCCCCCGGGAGCAGTACTTC | CSARETGGPREQYF
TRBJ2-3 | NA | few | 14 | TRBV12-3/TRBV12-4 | TGTGCCAGCAGTCTTGACGCGCGGACAGATACGCAGTATTTT | CASSLDARTDTQYF
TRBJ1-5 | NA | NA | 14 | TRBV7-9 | TGTGCCAGCAGCTTAAGCGGGGCCGGGCAGCCCCAGCATTTT | CASSLSGAGQPQHF
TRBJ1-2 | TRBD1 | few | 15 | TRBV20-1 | TGCAGTGCTAGAGACCCCCACGGACAGGGTTATGGCTACACCTTC | CSARDPHGQGYGYTF
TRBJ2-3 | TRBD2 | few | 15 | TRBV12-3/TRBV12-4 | TGTGCCAGCTCTATACTAGCGGGAGGCACAGATACGCAGTATTTT | CASSILAGGTDTQYF
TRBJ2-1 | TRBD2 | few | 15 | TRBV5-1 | TGCGCCAGCAGCTTGTGGGGGGGCTCCTACAATGAGCAGTTCTTC | CASSLWGGSYNEQFF
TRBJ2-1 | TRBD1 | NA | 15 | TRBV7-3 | TGTGCCAGCAGCTCCGGACAGGGCCCGTACAATGAGCAGTTCTTC | CASSSGQGPYNEQFF
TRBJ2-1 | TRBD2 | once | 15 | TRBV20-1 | TGCAGTGCTAGAGATCTAGCGGGAGGGTACAATGAGCAGTTCTTC | CSARDLAGGYNEQFF
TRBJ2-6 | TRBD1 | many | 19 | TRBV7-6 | TGTGCCAGCAGCTCAATATACTGGACAGGCAGCTCTGGGGCCAACGTCCTGACTTTC | CASSSIYWTGSSGANVLTF
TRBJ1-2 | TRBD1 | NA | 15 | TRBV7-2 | TGTGCCAGCAGCAGTCAGGGGGCGTGGGACTATGGCTACACCTTC | CASSSQGAWDYGYTF
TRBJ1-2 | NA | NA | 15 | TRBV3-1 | TGTGCCAGCAGCCAAGTATTAGGGCAGCTCTATGGCTACACCTTC | CASSQVLGQLYGYTF
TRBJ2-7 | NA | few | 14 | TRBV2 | TGTGCCAGCAGTGAAGAAGACGGCTCCTACGAGCAGTACTTC | CASSEEDGSYEQYF
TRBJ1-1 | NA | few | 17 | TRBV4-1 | TGCGCCAGCAGCCAACCGGGACACCTTCCGAGGAACACTGAAGCTTTCTTT | CASSQPGHLPRNTEAFF
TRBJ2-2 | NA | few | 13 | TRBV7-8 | TGTGCCAGCAGCTCCGAGATTACCGGGGAGCTGTTTTTT | CASSSEITGELFF
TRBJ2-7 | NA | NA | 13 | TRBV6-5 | TGTGCCAGCAGCCTAGGGAGCTTCTACGAGCAGTACTTC | CASSLGSFYEQYF
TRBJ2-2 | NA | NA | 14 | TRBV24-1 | TGTGCCACCAGTGATTTGCGGCGTACCGGGGAGCTGTTTTTT | CATSDLRRTGELFF
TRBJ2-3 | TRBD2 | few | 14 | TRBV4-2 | TGTGCCAGCAGCCAAGCTTCTAGCGGAGATACGCAGTATTTT | CASSQASSGDTQYF
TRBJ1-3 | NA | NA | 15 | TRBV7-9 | TGTGCCAGCAGCGAACATGAAAGTTATGGAAACACCATATATTTT | CASSEHESYGNTIYF
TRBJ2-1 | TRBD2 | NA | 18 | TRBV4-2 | TGTGCCAGCAGCCAAGTTTTGCCTAGCGGGGGAATCTACAATGAGCAGTTCTTC | CASSQVLPSGGIYNEQFF
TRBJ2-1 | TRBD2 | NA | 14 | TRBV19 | TGTGCCAGTAGAAGGCTAGCGGGATTAGATGAGCAGTTCTTC | CASRRLAGLDEQFF
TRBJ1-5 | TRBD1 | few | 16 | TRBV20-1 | TGCAGTGCTCCCCCCGCCGGGACAGGGTGGAATCAGCCCCAGCATTTT | CSAPPAGTGWNQPQHF
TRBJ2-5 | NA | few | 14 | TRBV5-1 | TGCGCCAGCAGCTTGGGGAACTCCCAAGAGACCCAGTACTTC | CASSLGNSQETQYF
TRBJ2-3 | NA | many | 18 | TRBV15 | TGTGCCACCAGCAGAGATGGGCATCGAGCCTCCCCCACAGATACGCAGTATTTT | CATSRDGHRASPTDTQYF
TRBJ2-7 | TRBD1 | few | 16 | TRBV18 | TGTGCCAGCTCACCACCCGGGACAGGGTATCGCTACGAGCAGTACTTC | CASSPPGTGYRYEQYF
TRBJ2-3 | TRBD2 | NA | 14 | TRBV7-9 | TGTGCCAGCAGGAGAGGCGGGAGGTCGGATACGCAGTATTTT | CASRRGGRSDTQYF
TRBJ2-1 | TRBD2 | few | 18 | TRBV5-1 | TGCGCCAGCAGCTTCTTGGGTAGCGGGGGGCATTCCTACAATGAGCAGTTCTTC | CASSFLGSGGHSYNEQFF
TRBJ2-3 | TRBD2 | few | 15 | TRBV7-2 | TGTGCCAGCAGCTTAGGCGGGCTAGCGGTAGATACGCAGTATTTT | CASSLGGLAVDTQYF
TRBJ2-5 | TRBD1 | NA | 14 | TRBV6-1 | TGTGCCAGCAGTGAAGGGACAGGGTGGGAGACCCAGTACTTC | CASSEGTGWETQYF
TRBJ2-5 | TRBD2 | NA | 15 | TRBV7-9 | TGTGCCAGCAGCTCATCGACTAGCGGACAAGAGACCCAGTACTTC | CASSSSTSGQETQYF
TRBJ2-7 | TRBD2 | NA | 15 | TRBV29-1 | TGCAGCGTTGCGGGAGGGCACCGATTTTCCTACGAGCAGTACTTC | CSVAGGHRFSYEQYF
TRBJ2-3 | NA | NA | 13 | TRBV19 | TGTGCCAGTAGTAGGGGACTGTCGGATACGCAGTATTTT | CASSRGLSDTQYF
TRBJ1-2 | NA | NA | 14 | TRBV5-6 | TGTGCCAGCAGCCGTGCTCACAGGGACTATGGCTACACCTTC | CASSRAHRDYGYTF
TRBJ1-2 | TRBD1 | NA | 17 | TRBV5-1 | TGCGCCAGCAGCTTGGGGCGGGACAGTCCATCTAACTATGGCTACACCTTC | CASSLGRDSPSNYGYTF
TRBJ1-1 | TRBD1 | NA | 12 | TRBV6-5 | TGTGCCAGCCGGACAGGGCTATCTGAAGCTTTCTTT | CASRTGLSEAFF